This entry features one TCR beta chain sequence. The data are from a study of blood T cell repertoires in COVID-19. Study at large: Specimens from acute and convalescent COVID-19 originated in the United States, Italy and Spain.

The protocol was immunoSEQ multiplex PCR, while the TCRdb copy is restricted to in-frame clones and leaves out a portion. The table shows a few hundred thousand clones, with 85% to 90% occurring only once. Germline V gene lookup returns CDR1 MNHEY and CDR2 SMNVEV (reference sequence). This CDR3 spans 16 amino acids. The trim removed 4 bases at V and 6 bases at J, leaving 7 bases unmatched. Sequenced: peripheral blood. This receptor was taken from a man aged 55 to 70 who had recovered from COVID-19. This chain connects TRBV27 to TRBJ2-1; 12 bases map to TRBD2. CDR3 nucleotide sequence: TGTGCCAGCAGTTCCCCTGCTAGCGGGGGGGGCAATGAGCAGTTCTTC. The encoded protein is CASSSPASGGGNEQFF.